This T cell receptor beta chain stems from a study of regulatory T cells in long-lasting Graves disease. Sample time point: newly diagnosed GD, antithyroid drugs for less than 3 months. The TCR library was prepared using RNA isolated from PBMCs. Through Arm-PCR of CDR3 regions and iRepertoire HTBI primers, TCR beta libraries were built. TCRdb called the multiplex PCR reads again in MiXCR, with one record for every CDR3 protein. The sample holds 400,000 to 450,000 distinct CDR3 sequences, 16% seen once. Trimming removed 7 bases at V and 0 bases at J, with 37 bases between. CDR3 length: 23 residues. CDR1 is LNHDA and CDR2 is SQIVND in the germline V gene (reference sequence). Another study also made use of these data, one on T cells in Graves' hyperthyroidism and ophthalmopathy.

The sequence came from a woman aged 30 to 39 with Graves disease. The J gene is TRBJ1-5, the V gene TRBV19, with D possibly TRBD1 on 6 matching bases. Sequenced material: peripheral blood mononuclear cells (PBMCs), taken at new diagnosis, from a patient treated with antithyroid drugs. The CDR3 protein is CASNFNLGRGIYPTEYSNQPQHF. CDR3 nucleotides: TGTGCCAGTAATTTCAATCTAGGTAGGGGGATATATCCTACAGAATATAGCAATCAGCCCCAGCATTTT.